This T cell receptor (beta chain) was found in a study of graft-versus-host responses after intestinal transplantation. Study-level information: Grafts that recipients had were multivisceral, liver-intestinal, or isolated intestinal transplants. Anti-thymocyte globulin was used for induction in all recipients, who then took tacrolimus and steroids for roughly 3 years. Study-level points and caveats: Detection of GvH clones occurred in recipient marrow, and some had their first appearance in ileum or blood.

Regarding this clone: Its antigen is currently unknown.

Measured with immunoSEQ multiplex PCR; TCRdb has only the in-frame clones, and not every one. The sample shows some 130,000 clones, 95% of them seen only once. Deletions cut 7 bases from V and 3 bases from J, with 10 bases between. In germline, CDR1 is SNHLY, CDR2 FYNNEI. This CDR3 has 12 amino acids. The chain carries TRBV2 and TRBJ2-7; no definite D call. The sequence derives from a human donor who received an intestinal transplant. Sequenced here: unstimulated CD8+ T cells sorted from spleen or lymph node cells, sampled before intestinal transplant. The CDR3 coding sequence is TGTGCCAGCACCGACACCCTCTACGAGCAGTACTTC. It is translated as CASTDTLYEQYF. Together with reference TRBV2 and TRBJ2-7, the CDR3 gives the full variable domain: EPEVTQTPSHQVTQMGQEVILRCVPISNHLYFYWYRQILGQKVEFLVSFYNNEISEKSEIFDDQFSVERPDGSNFTLKIRSTKLEDSAMYFCASTDTLYEQYFGPGTRLTVT.